Listed here are 11 T cell receptor beta chains from one sample, sequenced in a study of shared clonotypes between healthy human individuals. TCRdb keeps only in-frame clones here, not all; method: immunoSEQ multiplex PCR. Of approximately 710,000 clones in the sample, about 90% were seen once. The sample comprised memory CD8+ T cells from PBMCs. This sample's subset: CD45RO+ cells pooled with CCR7-negative TemRA cells. Receptors were obtained from a man younger than 30 in good health. Some clones in this sample may be carry-over from other donors' samples.

The rearrangement uses TRBV5-1 and TRBJ2-1; 15 bases map to TRBD2. The CDR3 has 19 residues. Germline CDR1 reads SGHRS; CDR2 reads YFSETQ. J gave up 0 bases and V 3 bases, and 7 bases lay outside the gene matches. CDR3 loop: CASSSGLAGGSGSYNEQFF. The CDR3 DNA sequence: TGCGCCAGCAGCTCGGGACTAGCGGGAGGTTCCGGCTCCTACAATGAGCAGTTCTTC.

The J gene is TRBJ2-1, the V gene TRBV11-2; 13 bases fit TRBD2. Per the germline V gene, CDR1 is SGHAT and CDR2 is FQNNGV. With 1 base clipped from V and 4 bases from J, the junction kept 7 bases outside the gene matches. The CDR3 is 18 residues long. Written as DNA, the CDR3 is TGTGCCAGCAGCTTAGGGGGGACTAGCGGGAAATATTACAATGAGCAGTTCTTC. Translation gives CASSLGGTSGKYYNEQFF.

V gene TRBV6-5 combines with J gene TRBJ1-1; a weak D match, TRBD1 (5 bases). The CDR3 spans 14 residues. Germline CDR1 reads MNHEY; CDR2 reads SVGAGI. The ends were cut back, 6 bases at V and 10 bases at J, with 21 bases in the middle. CDR3 amino acids: CASSHVRDPLTAFF. Written as DNA, the CDR3 is TGTGCCAGCAGCCACGTCAGGGACCCCTTGACAGCTTTCTTT.

V and J are TRBV27 and TRBJ2-1; the match to TRBD2 covers 10 bases. Germline V gives CDR1 MNHEY, CDR2 SMNVEV (reference sequence). CDR3 length: 23 residues. V lost 5 bases, J lost 4 bases, and 29 bases stayed unmatched. As DNA, the CDR3 is TGTGCCAGCAGTCCGCCTACCATGACAGAGGCTAGGGCTAGCGGGAGCGGGTACAATGAGCAGTTCTTC. Its translation: CASSPPTMTEARASGSGYNEQFF.

This chain joins TRBV28 and TRBJ2-1; 9 nucleotides agree with TRBD2. The V gene end was trimmed by 5 bases and the J gene end by 6 bases; junction bases not matched to a gene: 11. CDR1 and CDR2 (germline): MDHEN, SYDVKM. CDR3 size: 16 residues. CDR3 in DNA: TGTGCCAGCAGTCCCCCTGGGCGGGAGGGGACCAATGAGCAGTTCTTC. This encodes CASSPPGREGTNEQFF.

This clone was counted a single time. This rearrangement joins TRBV30 to TRBJ1-1; weak D call: TRBD1 (6 bases). CDR3 size: 12 residues. Germline CDR1 reads GTSNPN; CDR2 reads SVGIG (reference sequence). The V end lost 2 bases, the J end lost 7 bases, and 11 bases lay between the germline ends. CDR3 protein: CAWSSRQVEAFF. The CDR3 nucleotides read TGTGCCTGGAGTTCCCGACAGGTTGAAGCTTTCTTT. Full variable domain (missing parts from reference TRBV30 and TRBJ1-1): SQTIHQWPATLVQPVGSPLSLECTVEGTSNPNLYWYRQAAGRGLQLLFYSVGIGQISSEVPQNLSASRPQDRQFILSSKKLLLSDSGFYLCAWSSRQVEAFFGQGTRLTVV.

This clone was counted only a few times. The V call is TRBV14, the J call TRBJ2-5; the D is unclear. Trimming left V 1 base short and J 2 bases short, with 11 bases between. CDR1 is SGHDN, CDR2 FVKESK, per germline. The CDR3 spans 15 residues. CDR3 DNA: TGTGCCAGCAGCCAAGGGTGGATACGGCAAGAGACCCAGTACTTC. This gives the protein CASSQGWIRQETQYF.

This clone appeared a single time. The chain combines TRBV7-9 with TRBJ2-3, with 15 bases that match TRBD2. The CDR3 is 19 amino acids. The germline gives CDR1 SEHNR, CDR2 FQNEAQ (reference sequence). The trim removed 5 bases at V and 2 bases at J, leaving 11 bases unmatched. In DNA form, the CDR3 reads TGTGCCAGCAGCGGAGCCGGGACTAGCGGGAGGACGTACACAGATACGCAGTATTTT. It specifies CASSGAGTSGRTYTDTQYF.

The J gene is TRBJ2-1, the V gene TRBV6-5; D possibly corresponds to TRBD2 (6 bases). Trimming removed 6 bases from V and 4 bases from J, with 16 bases in between. The germline CDR1 and CDR2 sequences are MNHEY and SVGAGI. The CDR3 contains 15 residues. The CDR3 DNA reads TGTGCCAGCAGCCTGGACTACCCCTTTTACAATGAGCAGTTCTTC. This encodes CASSLDYPFYNEQFF.

A note on this clone: This CDR3 is also generated by other DNA sequences in the sample. The gene calls are TRBV28 and TRBJ2-7, with D unresolved. Between the trimmed V and J ends, which lost 8 bases and 0 bases, there was a span of 11 bases. Germline V gives CDR1 MDHEN, CDR2 SYDVKM. The CDR3 is 13 residues long. CDR3: CASSKGSSYEQYF. In nucleotides, the CDR3 is TGTGCCAGCTCAAAGGGCAGCTCCTACGAGCAGTACTTC. The whole variable domain, remainder taken from reference TRBV28 and TRBJ2-7, is DVKVTQSSRYLVKRTGEKVFLECVQDMDHENMFWYRQDPGLGLRLIYFSYDVKMKEKGDIPEGYSVSREKKERFSLILESASTNQTSMYLCASSKGSSYEQYFGPGTRLTVT.

This chain joins TRBV27 and TRBJ2-1; 7 bases fit TRBD2. J was trimmed by 3 bases and V by 3 bases; bases with no gene match: 8. From germline, CDR1 is MNHEY and CDR2 SMNVEV (reference sequence). The CDR3 has 16 amino acids. CDR3 loop: CASSLFAGAVYNEQFF. CDR3 in DNA: TGTGCCAGCAGTTTGTTTGCGGGAGCCGTCTACAATGAGCAGTTCTTC.